This TCR beta chain came from a study of CD8 T cells in Susac syndrome. While CD8+ and CD4+ T cells were isolated negatively, TEMRA cells were enriched by FACS. Reverse transcription of roughly 0.5 to 1 ug RNA used random hexamers. The TCR beta CDR3 was amplified by immunoSEQ multiplex PCR across 54 Vbeta, 13 Jbeta. TCRdb redid the calling of the immunoSEQ multiplex PCR reads with MiXCR, one entry per CDR3 protein. The sample lists about 250,000 distinct CDR3 sequences, around 93% occurring once. The V end was cut by 0 bases, the J end by 7 bases, with 14 bases between. Germline V gene lookup returns CDR1 SGDLS and CDR2 YYNGEE. This CDR3 comprises 14 residues.

This sequence was found in a human donor with multiple sclerosis. Sequencing used CD4+ T cells from PBMCs. This chain connects TRBV9 to TRBJ2-7; tentatively, D is TRBD1 or TRBD2 (6 bases each). CDR3 sequence: CASSVAAGAGEQYF. The CDR3 nucleotides are TGTGCCAGCAGCGTAGCAGCAGGGGCGGGGGAGCAGTACTTC.